This T cell receptor beta chain came from a study of blood T cell repertoires in COVID-19. TCRdb's table, derived via immunoSEQ multiplex PCR, lists solely in-frame clones and lacks some. This repertoire shows 250,000 to 350,000 clones, approximately 88% found once; its top ten account for almost 1.5%. Germline assignment: CDR1 SGHDT and CDR2 YYEEEE. Deletions cut 0 bases from V and 4 bases from J, with 5 bases between. The CDR3 loop spans 13 amino acids. Material: peripheral blood. This TCR derives from a human donor with COVID-19, enrolled during active disease. The donor label of this sample is uncertain. The chain joins TRBV5-6 to TRBJ1-5; D uncertain. The CDR3 sequence is CASSLGLNQPQHF. In DNA form, the CDR3 reads TGTGCCAGCAGCTTGGGTTTAAATCAGCCCCAGCATTTT.